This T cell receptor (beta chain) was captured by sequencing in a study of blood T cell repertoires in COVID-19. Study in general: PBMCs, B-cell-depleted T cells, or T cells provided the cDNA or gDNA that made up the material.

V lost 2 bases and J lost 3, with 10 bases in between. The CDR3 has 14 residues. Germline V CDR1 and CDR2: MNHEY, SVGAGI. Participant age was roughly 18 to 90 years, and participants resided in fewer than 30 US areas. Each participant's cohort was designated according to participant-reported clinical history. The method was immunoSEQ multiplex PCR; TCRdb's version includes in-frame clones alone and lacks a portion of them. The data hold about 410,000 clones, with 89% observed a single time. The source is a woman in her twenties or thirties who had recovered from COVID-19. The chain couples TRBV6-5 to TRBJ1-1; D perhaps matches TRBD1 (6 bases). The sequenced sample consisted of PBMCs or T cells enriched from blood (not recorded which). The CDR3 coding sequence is TGTGCCAGCAGTTACCCAGGACAGCACACTGAAGCTTTCTTT. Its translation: CASSYPGQHTEAFF.